Each of the 2 T cell receptor beta chains below was sequenced from the same sample in a study of blood T cell repertoires in COVID-19. This table comes from immunoSEQ multiplex PCR, and its TCRdb copy is limited to in-frame clones, with some not included. The sample records about 190,000 clones, under 80% being singletons. Source material: peripheral blood. These receptor sequences come from a man aged 50 to 60 who had recovered from COVID-19.

This rearrangement joins TRBV5-1 to TRBJ2-1, with TRBD2 matching over 8 bases. The CDR3 extends over 16 amino acids. V was pared by 6 bases and J by 7 bases, with 15 bases of the junction left unmatched. CDR1 and CDR2 (germline): SGHRS, YFSETQ. The CDR3 region has the DNA TGCGCCAGCATCAAGGGTCCGGGGACTAGGTTAAATGAGCAGTTCTTC. It is translated as CASIKGPGTRLNEQFF.

The CDR3 loop is CASSRTTSGPYNEQFF. In nucleotides, the CDR3 is TGTGCCAGCAGCCGAACGACTAGCGGTCCTTACAATGAGCAGTTCTTC. This chain links TRBV4-2 with TRBJ2-1; 9 nucleotides line up with TRBD2. CDR3 length equals 16 residues. CDR1 is LGHNA, CDR2 YNFKEQ, per germline. Trimming cost V 4 bases and J 4 bases; bases outside gene matches: 8.